A single sample gave rise to the 13 T cell receptor beta chains below, sequenced in a study of T-cell reconstitution after alpha-beta-depleted transplantation in children. TCRbeta library preparation incorporated unique molecular identifiers. MiXCR, applied by TCRdb to the PCR reads, yields one record per CDR3 protein. The sample yields 250,000 to 300,000 distinct CDR3 sequences, about 9.5% seen once. The source material was PBMCs, sampled before TCRalphabeta/CD19-depleted stem cell transplant. Receptors originate from a boy under three years old with acute myeloid leukemia, due to receive a stem cell transplant.

The V and J genes are TRBV23-1 and TRBJ2-2; tentatively, D is TRBD1 or TRBD2 (5 bases each). TRBV23-1 is an ORF for which the function is uncertain. The V and J ends lost 0 bases and 3 bases respectively, with 14 bases between them. The CDR3 contains 17 residues. The CDR3 nucleotides are TGCGCCAGCAGTCAATCTGCTGGGGGAAAGGACACCGGGGAGCTGTTTTTT. As protein: CASSQSAGGKDTGELFF.

The table lists this clonotype with many counts. J is TRBJ2-5 and V is TRBV5-1; TRBD1 is a possible D gene (6 bases). Germline V CDR1 and CDR2: SGHRS, YFSETQ. This CDR3 has 14 residues. Trimming left V 5 bases short and J 0 bases short, with 11 bases between. The CDR3 is CASSTGSYQETQYF. The CDR3 DNA follows: TGCGCCAGCAGTACAGGGTCGTACCAAGAGACCCAGTACTTC.

About this clonotype: A much more abundant neighbour one base away suggests this may be a read error. The chain links TRBV4-2 to TRBJ2-7; D uncertain. V was trimmed by 4 bases and J by 1 base, leaving 8 bases between them. Per germline, CDR1 LGHNA and CDR2 YNFKEQ. The CDR3 has 13 amino acids. Written as DNA, the CDR3 is TGTGCCAGCAGCCCCTCCCTATCCTACGAGCAGTACTTC. Translated: CASSPSLSYEQYF.

The rearrangement joins TRBV6-1 to TRBJ2-1; 11 nucleotides line up with TRBD2. CDR3 length: 18 residues. J lost 0 bases, V lost 6 bases, and 10 bases had no gene match. The germline V gene has CDR1 MNHNS and CDR2 SASEGT. The CDR3 is CASRILAGVGLSYNEQFF. The CDR3 region has the DNA TGTGCCAGCAGAATACTAGCGGGAGTGGGGCTCTCCTACAATGAGCAGTTCTTC.

This clonotype was counted a single time. Just one base apart from a much larger clone, this may be a read error. V is TRBV11-2 and J is TRBJ2-1; TRBD2 aligns across 9 bases. Germline loops: CDR1 SGHAT, CDR2 FQNNGV. The CDR3 consists of 13 residues. This CDR3 reads CTSSTGLAYEQFF. CDR3 bases: TGTACCAGCAGCACGGGACTAGCTTATGAGCAGTTCTTC.

Ten or more counts support this clonotype. V gene TRBV12-3 or TRBV12-4 combines with J gene TRBJ2-3; D possibly corresponds to TRBD2 (5 bases). The V and J ends lost 4 bases and 6 bases respectively, with 11 bases between them. The CDR3 has 13 amino acids. DNA of the CDR3: TGTGCCAGCAGTTCTGAACTAGTGGATACGCAGTATTTT. As protein: CASSSELVDTQYF.

This clonotype was observed a few times. CDR3 sequence (DNA): TGTGCCAGCAGCCGGTGGGGGACTAAGGGCGATGAGCAGTTCTTC. Its protein product is CASSRWGTKGDEQFF. The rearrangement joins TRBV3-1 to TRBJ2-1; 7 bases are a match to TRBD2. V was pared by 4 bases and J by 8 bases, with 11 bases of the junction left unmatched. The CDR3 covers 15 residues. Germline CDR1 LGHDT, CDR2 YNNKEL (reference sequence).

A remark on this clonotype: An end of the junction does not agree with germline; a read error may underlie this. This chain connects TRBV6-2 or TRBV6-3 to TRBJ1-2, with D maybe TRBD1 (6 bases). Germline assignment: CDR1 MNHEY and CDR2 SVGEGT. The CDR3 has 14 amino acids. The CDR3 sequence: CPSSYSGQSYGYTF. CDR3 DNA sequence: TGTCCCAGCAGTTACTCCGGACAGTCGTATGGCTACACCTTC.

Many counts were recorded for this clonotype. The CDR3 is CASSDGSTGRYEQYF. The CDR3 DNA is TGTGCCAGCAGCGACGGCTCGACGGGTCGTTACGAGCAGTACTTC. The chain joins TRBV6-1 to TRBJ2-7, with D unresolved. V lost 6 bases and J 4 bases, leaving 19 bases between the germline ends. Germline-derived CDR1 and CDR2 are MNHNS and SASEGT. CDR3 size: 15 residues.

At least ten counts were recorded for this clonotype. The chain recombines TRBV27 with TRBJ1-2; the D gene is possibly TRBD1 (6 bases). Germline CDR1 is MNHEY and CDR2 is SMNVEV (reference sequence). V gave up 5 bases and J gave up 4 bases, with 11 bases separating them. The CDR3 has 13 amino acids. The CDR3 is CASSLTDSYGYTF. CDR3 sequence (DNA): TGTGCCAGCAGTCTAACGGACAGCTATGGCTACACCTTC.

This clonotype was counted at least ten times. V usage is TRBV7-2 and J usage is TRBJ1-2; D possibly corresponds to TRBD1 (6 bases). The CDR3 loop spans 12 amino acids. V was shortened by 7 bases and J by 3 bases, with 9 bases between the two germline ends. CDR1 is SGHTA, CDR2 FQGNSA, per germline. CDR3 nucleotide sequence: TGTGCCAGCATGGGGGGCGACTATGGCTACACCTTC. This gives the protein CASMGGDYGYTF. Full variable domain (rest looked up from reference TRBV7-2 and TRBJ1-2): GAGVSQSPSNKVTEKGKDVELRCDPISGHTALYWYRQSLGQGLEFLIYFQGNSAPDKSGLPSDRFSAERTGGSVSTLTIQRTQQEDSAVYLCASMGGDYGYTFGSGTRLTVV.

This clonotype was seen only a few times. J is TRBJ1-2 and V is TRBV28; perhaps TRBD1 as D (6 bases). Germline CDR1 reads MDHEN; CDR2 reads SYDVKM. The CDR3 contains 15 residues. V lost 7 bases, J lost 1 base, and 16 bases lay in between. The CDR3 is CASIRQGWFNYGYTF. In nucleotides, the CDR3 is TGTGCCAGCATACGCCAGGGGTGGTTTAACTATGGCTACACCTTC.

This clonotype was recorded at least ten times. The chain combines TRBV20-1 with TRBJ1-4; TRBD1 matches at 7 bases. This CDR3 region has 14 residues. CDR1 and CDR2 from the germline V gene are DFQATT and SNEGSKA (reference sequence). The ends lost 0 bases at V and 10 bases at J; junction bases unmatched: 8. The DNA of the CDR3 is TGCAGTGCTAGAGATCGACAGGGAGTGCGAAAACTGTTTTTT. It translates to CSARDRQGVRKLFF.